These T cell receptor beta chains were read from a single sample in a study of CD8 T cells in ankylosing spondylitis. Using its own MiXCR run on the 5' RACE reads, TCRdb lists one record per CDR3 protein. The sample carries 500,000 to 650,000 distinct CDR3 sequences, over 4% recorded once. The sample was blood, either unsorted or a sorted T cell fraction (not recorded which). All receptors come from a male donor with ankylosing spondylitis. Both conserved end residues are part of each CDR3. A D gene is named only where the DNA matches it firmly. Where a row states a size, it is once, few, many or the class of an expanded clone; other rows omit it.

V gene	clone size	D gene	J gene	CDR3 protein	CDR3 DNA
TRBV7-9	many	-	TRBJ1-5	CASSEHRDNQPQHF	TGTGCCAGCAGCGAACACAGGGATAATCAGCCCCAGCATTTT
TRBV12-3/TRBV12-4	few	TRBD1	TRBJ2-3	CASSSYGTVTDTSTDTQYF	TGTGCCAGCAGTTCCTATGGGACAGTCACCGATACTAGCACAGATACGCAGTATTTT
TRBV4-3	-	TRBD2	TRBJ2-3	CASSQVLAGGPVYF	TGCGCCAGCAGCCAAGTACTAGCGGGGGGCCCTGTGTATTTT
TRBV5-1	many	-	TRBJ1-4	CASSLKALSSNEKLFF	TGCGCCAGCAGCTTAAAAGCCTTAAGTTCTAATGAAAAACTGTTTTTT
TRBV27	many	-	TRBJ1-5	CASSLLGYQPQHF	TGTGCCAGCAGTTTATTAGGGTATCAGCCCCAGCATTTT
TRBV4-3	many	TRBD1	TRBJ1-2	CASSPRGQMRSGNYGYTF	TGCGCCAGCAGCCCCCGGGGACAGATGAGAAGCGGAAACTATGGCTACACCTTC
TRBV20-1	many	-	TRBJ1-1	CSSTLGVTEAFF	TGCAGTTCCACTTTGGGGGTTACTGAAGCTTTCTTT
TRBV5-6	many	-	TRBJ1-2	CASSLGVMGYGYTF	TGTGCCAGCAGCTTGGGGGTAATGGGCTATGGCTACACCTTC
TRBV5-6	many	-	TRBJ2-7	CASSLGGRDPYYEQYF	TGTGCCAGCAGCTTGGGGGGACGGGACCCATACTACGAGCAGTACTTC
TRBV29-1	many	-	TRBJ2-5	CSVEKETQYF	TGCAGCGTTGAAAAAGAGACCCAGTACTTC